This T cell receptor (beta chain) is drawn from a study of OX40 agonist ivuxolimab in advanced cancers. The V gene lost 6 bases and the J gene lost 5 bases, with 26 bases spanning the gap. CDR1 is MRHNA and CDR2 is SNTAGT in the germline V gene. The CDR3 covers 18 residues. Only in-frame clones appear in the TCRdb table, and some are missing; sequencing was by immunoSEQ multiplex PCR. In the table there are about 110,000 clones, around 90% of which are singletons. The genes are TRBV6-4 and TRBJ2-1, with a possible D match to TRBD2 (7 bases). The receptor was isolated from an adult with an advanced solid tumor such as melanoma, head and neck, liver or kidney cancer. The source was CD4+ or CD8+ T cells sorted from blood, collected in a trial of the OX40 agonist ivuxolimab. The CDR3 is CASRRLSQGGGPDNEQFF. CDR3 nucleotides: TGTGCCAGCAGACGCCTTTCCCAAGGGGGGGGGCCCGACAATGAGCAGTTCTTC.